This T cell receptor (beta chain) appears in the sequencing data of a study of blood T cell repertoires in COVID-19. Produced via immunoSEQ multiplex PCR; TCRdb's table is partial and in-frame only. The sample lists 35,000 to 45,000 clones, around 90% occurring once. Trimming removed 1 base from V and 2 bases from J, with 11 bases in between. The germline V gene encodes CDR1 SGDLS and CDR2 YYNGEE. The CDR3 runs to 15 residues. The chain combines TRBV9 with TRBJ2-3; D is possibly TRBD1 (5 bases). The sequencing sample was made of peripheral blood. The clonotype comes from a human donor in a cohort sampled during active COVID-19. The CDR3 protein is CASSVSAGYTDTQYF. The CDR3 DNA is TGTGCCAGCAGCGTAAGTGCAGGGTACACAGATACGCAGTATTTT.